This is a list of T cell receptor beta chains from one sample in a study of T-cell memory formation after mild COVID-19. One entry per CDR3 protein, called by TCRdb with MiXCR from the 5' RACE reads. This sample has roughly 180,000 distinct CDR3 sequences, with 9.5% to 13% found just once. The specimen sequenced was PBMCs or a T cell subset sorted from them (not recorded which). The receptors originated from a man between 18 and 29 years old who had mild COVID-19 (a few samples of this study predate the infection). Cell type and time point are not known. Each CDR3 is given with its conserved first and last residue. Each record gives: V gene, D gene, J gene, clone size, CDR3 protein, CDR3 DNA. A D gene is named only where the DNA matches it firmly. Clone size is stated in some rows and not others, as once, few, many or a class when expanded.

TRBV6-2/TRBV6-3	TRBD2	TRBJ2-3	many	CASSPGSSGSDTQYF	TGTGCCAGCAGTCCAGGATCTAGCGGCTCAGATACGCAGTATTTT
TRBV20-1	TRBD2	TRBJ2-1	few	CSARRGLAGGNEQFF	TGCAGTGCTAGGAGGGGACTAGCGGGGGGGAATGAGCAGTTCTTC
TRBV18	TRBD2	TRBJ2-1	NA	CASSRAGGPFNEQFF	TGTGCCAGCTCGCGAGCGGGGGGGCCTTTCAATGAGCAGTTCTTC
TRBV20-1	NA	TRBJ2-5	few	CSAGVEQETQYF	TGCAGTGCTGGTGTGGAACAAGAGACCCAGTACTTC
TRBV7-3	NA	TRBJ1-6	few	CASSLAGVGSPLHF	TGTGCCAGCAGCTTGGCAGGGGTTGGTTCACCCCTCCACTTT
TRBV2	TRBD1	TRBJ2-4	few	CASRGTALVYF	TGTGCCAGCAGGGGGACAGCCTTGGTGTACTTC
TRBV20-1	NA	TRBJ2-5	NA	CSARNPGASWETQYF	TGCAGTGCTAGAAACCCCGGGGCTAGCTGGGAGACCCAGTACTTC
TRBV4-1	NA	TRBJ2-7	many	CASSQVAGAHEQYF	TGCGCCAGCAGCCAAGTTGCAGGGGCCCACGAGCAGTACTTC
TRBV7-6	NA	TRBJ2-1	many	CASMGHREDEQFF	TGTGCCAGCATGGGACATAGGGAAGATGAGCAGTTCTTC
TRBV20-1	NA	TRBJ1-5	few	CSAPGHGNQPQHF	TGCAGTGCCCCAGGGCACGGAAATCAGCCCCAGCATTTT
TRBV4-3	NA	TRBJ2-5	NA	CASSQELGLASQGSGETQYF	TGCGCCAGCAGCCAAGAACTGGGGCTAGCGAGCCAGGGTAGTGGAGAGACCCAGTACTTC
TRBV3-1	TRBD2	TRBJ2-1	many	CASSQAGSGGSYNEQFF	TGTGCCAGCAGCCAGGCCGGCAGCGGGGGCTCCTACAATGAGCAGTTCTTC
TRBV27	NA	TRBJ2-2	many	CASGLGELFF	TGTGCCAGCGGGTTGGGGGAGCTGTTTTTT
TRBV5-4	TRBD1	TRBJ1-1	few	CASSIPTGLAFF	TGTGCCAGCAGCATCCCGACAGGGTTAGCTTTCTTT
TRBV5-1	NA	TRBJ2-5	many	CASSLGIREETQYF	TGCGCCAGCAGCTTGGGTATCAGAGAAGAGACCCAGTACTTC
TRBV20-1	NA	TRBJ2-1	NA	CSARDGGRGFINEQFF	TGCAGTGCTAGAGATGGGGGCAGGGGATTCATCAATGAGCAGTTCTTC
TRBV5-1	TRBD1	TRBJ1-2	NA	CASSLAGQGIYGYTF	TGCGCCAGCAGCTTGGCCGGACAGGGGATCTATGGCTACACCTTC
TRBV12-3/TRBV12-4	NA	TRBJ2-7	many	CASSLVGGTYEQYF	TGTGCCAGCAGTTTAGTAGGGGGGACATACGAGCAGTACTTC
TRBV5-1	TRBD2	TRBJ2-2	NA	CASSLPRGGRGGELFF	TGCGCCAGCAGCTTGCCGCGGGGGGGCCGCGGCGGGGAGCTGTTTTTT
TRBV27	TRBD1	TRBJ1-2	few	CASSRQTGYYGYTF	TGTGCCAGCAGTCGCCAGACAGGGTACTATGGCTACACCTTC
TRBV27	NA	TRBJ1-2	few	CASSGVGGAYGYTF	TGTGCCAGCAGTGGCGTGGGGGGCGCATATGGCTACACCTTC
TRBV2	NA	TRBJ2-2	NA	CASSADTGELFF	TGTGCCAGCAGTGCAGACACCGGGGAGCTGTTTTTT
TRBV5-1	NA	TRBJ2-1	few	CASSQAVSYNEQFF	TGCGCCAGCAGCCAAGCGGTCTCCTACAATGAGCAGTTCTTC
TRBV12-3/TRBV12-4	NA	TRBJ1-1	many	CASTEQGGTEAFF	TGTGCCAGCACGGAACAAGGGGGGACTGAAGCTTTCTTT
TRBV6-5	NA	TRBJ1-1	few	CASSRKYRDNTEAFF	TGTGCCAGCAGTCGAAAATACAGGGATAACACTGAAGCTTTCTTT
TRBV11-3	NA	TRBJ1-2	many	CASSLATGTGYTF	TGTGCCAGCAGCTTAGCAACAGGAACGGGCTACACCTTC
TRBV12-3/TRBV12-4	NA	TRBJ1-2	many	CASSLRRAIGLGYTF	TGTGCCAGCAGTTTACGCCGAGCAATCGGTCTTGGCTACACCTTC
TRBV10-3	NA	TRBJ2-5	NA	CAISDSAAGTQYF	TGTGCCATCAGTGATAGTGCGGCGGGGACCCAGTACTTC
TRBV28	NA	TRBJ2-5	few	CASSLGGARIETQYF	TGTGCCAGCAGTTTAGGGGGGGCGAGAATAGAGACCCAGTACTTC
TRBV5-6	TRBD2	TRBJ2-2	few	CASSLVTSGGRGTGELFF	TGTGCCAGCAGCTTGGTGACTAGCGGGGGCCGGGGTACCGGGGAGCTGTTTTTT
TRBV7-2	NA	TRBJ2-3	few	CASTSTDSHTDTQYF	TGTGCCAGCACCTCAACCGACTCTCACACAGATACGCAGTATTTT
TRBV7-2	NA	TRBJ1-1	many	CASSSRWDTEAFF	TGTGCCAGCAGCTCCAGGTGGGACACTGAAGCTTTCTTT
TRBV15	NA	TRBJ2-5	NA	CATSRARVETQYF	TGTGCCACCAGCAGAGCACGGGTAGAGACCCAGTACTTC
TRBV4-3	TRBD2	TRBJ2-1	many	CASSQLGGMSYNEQFF	TGCGCCAGCAGCCAACTGGGGGGGATGTCCTACAATGAGCAGTTCTTC
TRBV28	NA	TRBJ2-1	once	CASSLVSGHVFYNEQFF	TGTGCCAGCAGTTTGGTGTCGGGACATGTGTTTTACAATGAGCAGTTCTTC
TRBV7-2	NA	TRBJ2-3	NA	CASSLGAGLLQVDTQYF	TGTGCCAGCAGCTTAGGAGCGGGTCTACTCCAAGTCGATACGCAGTATTTT
TRBV5-1	NA	TRBJ2-2	NA	CASSLNLGLQTGELFF	TGCGCCAGCAGCTTGAATCTCGGCTTACAAACCGGGGAGCTGTTTTTT
TRBV5-6	NA	TRBJ2-5	many	CASSLLQETQYF	TGTGCCAGCAGCTTGCTCCAGGAGACCCAGTACTTC
TRBV19	TRBD1	TRBJ1-1	few	CASSTTGTGDSEAFF	TGTGCCAGTAGTACGACCGGGACAGGGGACTCTGAAGCTTTCTTT
TRBV12-3/TRBV12-4	NA	TRBJ1-3	NA	CAGGRAPLGNTIYF	TGTGCCGGGGGAAGGGCGCCGCTTGGAAACACCATATATTTT
TRBV5-1	NA	TRBJ1-6	NA	CASSTVTGGGSPLHF	TGCGCCAGCAGCACCGTGACAGGCGGCGGTTCACCCCTCCACTTT
TRBV5-4	TRBD1	TRBJ1-1	NA	CASSSGQGIEAFF	TGTGCCAGCAGCTCGGGACAGGGTATTGAAGCTTTCTTT
TRBV2	NA	TRBJ1-1	NA	CASKGSYTAQAFF	TGTGCCAGCAAGGGATCGTACACAGCGCAAGCTTTCTTT
TRBV6-2/TRBV6-3	NA	TRBJ2-5	many	CASSAEGGRETQYF	TGTGCCAGCAGTGCCGAGGGGGGCCGCGAGACCCAGTACTTC
TRBV5-1	NA	TRBJ1-1	many	CASSWDGRGYTEAFF	TGCGCCAGCAGCTGGGACGGACGCGGTTACACTGAAGCTTTCTTT
TRBV5-1	NA	TRBJ2-3	few	CASRPPHSADTQYF	TGCGCCAGCAGGCCACCGCACAGTGCAGATACGCAGTATTTT
TRBV5-5	TRBD1	TRBJ1-3	NA	CASRPGQGAQGNTIYF	TGTGCCAGCAGACCGGGACAGGGGGCGCAGGGAAACACCATATATTTT
TRBV29-1	TRBD2	TRBJ2-2	few	CSVEKLAGNTGELFF	TGCAGCGTTGAGAAACTAGCGGGGAACACCGGGGAGCTGTTTTTT
TRBV2	NA	TRBJ1-1	NA	CASGELHFF	TGTGCCAGTGGGGAGCTTCACTTCTTT
TRBV28	TRBD1	TRBJ1-6	few	CASSPAGTGNSPLHF	TGTGCCAGCAGCCCTGCCGGGACAGGGAATTCACCCCTCCACTTT
TRBV20-1	TRBD2	TRBJ2-1	NA	CSAGLAGKYEQFF	TGCAGTGCCGGACTAGCGGGGAAGTATGAGCAGTTCTTC
TRBV7-9	NA	TRBJ1-4	few	CASSWGRNEKLIF	TGTGCCAGCAGCTGGGGAAGAAATGAAAAACTGATTTTT